This T cell receptor beta chain was captured by sequencing in a study of OX40 agonist ivuxolimab in advanced cancers. The CDR3 extends over 16 amino acids. Germline V lookup: CDR1 LNHNV, CDR2 YYDKDF (reference sequence). J gave up 1 base and V 1 base, and 4 bases lay outside the gene matches. The data were produced by immunoSEQ multiplex PCR, yet TCRdb's version contains in-frame clones alone and is incomplete. The table shows about 68,000 clones, with over 65% occurring only once. The sample was CD4+ or CD8+ T cells sorted from blood, taken in a trial of the OX40 agonist ivuxolimab. The TCR was taken from an adult with an advanced solid tumor such as melanoma, head and neck, liver or kidney cancer. The genes are TRBV15 and TRBJ2-5; the match to TRBD2 covers 9 bases. CDR3 loop: CATSRGGGGPQETQYF. As DNA, the CDR3 is TGTGCCACCAGCAGAGGCGGGGGGGGCCCCCAAGAGACCCAGTACTTC.